These 18 T cell receptor beta chains were all obtained from the same sample, sequenced in a study of T cell responses to AZD1222 COVID-19 vaccine. TCRdb's table, derived via immunoSEQ multiplex PCR, lists solely in-frame clones and lacks some. The sample has about 140,000 clones; roughly 89% are singletons. Source: peripheral blood, taken on day 0 of AZD1222 vaccination. The receptors shown here come from an adult in good health.

This clone was seen more than once but under ten times. The chain joins TRBV4-2 to TRBJ2-7, with 8 bases that match TRBD2. CDR1 is LGHNA, CDR2 YNFKEQ, per germline. After removal of 0 bases from V and 0 bases from J, the junction contained 4 bases not matched to a gene. This CDR3 comprises 16 residues. CDR3 sequence reads: CASSQDFTSGSYEQYF. DNA for the CDR3: TGTGCCAGCAGCCAAGATTTTACTAGCGGCTCCTACGAGCAGTACTTC.

The chain links TRBV27 to TRBJ2-2; D is perhaps TRBD2 (6 bases). The germline V gene has CDR1 MNHEY and CDR2 SMNVEV (reference sequence). The CDR3 has 15 residues. Trimming removed 5 bases from V and 4 bases from J, with 14 bases in between. The CDR3 is CASSPSGAPTGELFF. CDR3 coding DNA: TGTGCCAGCAGTCCCTCGGGAGCTCCCACCGGGGAGCTGTTTTTT.

The CDR3: CATSDPAEGTENQPQHF. CDR3 sequence (DNA): TGTGCCACCAGTGATCCCGCAGAGGGGACAGAAAATCAGCCCCAGCATTTT. The chain uses TRBV24-1 and TRBJ1-5; 7 nucleotides line up with TRBD1. V lost 3 bases to trimming and J lost 4 bases; unmatched junction nucleotides: 11. Germline V CDR1 and CDR2: KGHDR, SFDVKD. This CDR3 spans 17 amino acids.

The chain couples TRBV4-1 to TRBJ1-5; D is undetermined. This CDR3 spans 13 amino acids. Germline-derived CDR1 and CDR2 are MGHRA and YSYEKL. V lost 3 bases to trimming and J lost 9 bases, with 12 bases between them. CDR3 DNA sequence: TGCGCCAGCAGCCAGGATCCCATTGGGCCCCAGCATTTT. Translating gives CASSQDPIGPQHF.

The chain combines TRBV3-1 (or the pseudogene TRBV3-2) with TRBJ1-2; maybe TRBD1 (6 bases). V shed 4 bases and J shed 6 bases, with 18 bases lying between them. The germline gives CDR1 LGHDT, CDR2 YNNKEL (reference sequence). This CDR3 contains 15 residues. DNA for the CDR3: TGTGCCAGCAGCCCCTCAAGGGGGAAGAGGGATGGCTACACCTTC. Encoded protein: CASSPSRGKRDGYTF.

The CDR3 loop is CASSQVRGGQPQHF. In nucleotides, the CDR3 is TGTGCCAGCAGCCAAGTAAGGGGTGGGCAGCCCCAGCATTTT. The chain joins TRBV3-1 (or the pseudogene TRBV3-2) to TRBJ1-5, with D possibly matching TRBD1 (5 bases). V was clipped by 1 base and J by 7 bases, with 11 bases between them. The V gene's germline CDR1 is LGHDT and CDR2 YNNKEL (reference sequence). The CDR3 runs to 14 residues.

Of note for this clone: The same CDR3 also results from other DNA sequences found in this sample. This chain joins TRBV12-3 or TRBV12-4 and TRBJ2-2, with D uncertain. The CDR3 runs 13 residues. V shed 2 bases and J shed 6 bases, with 7 bases lying between them. Written as DNA, the CDR3 is TGTGCCAGCAGTTTAAGGGTCCCCGGGGAGCTGTTTTTT. Amino acids: CASSLRVPGELFF.

V gene TRBV7-9 combines with J gene TRBJ1-3; perhaps TRBD1 as D (5 bases). The V gene's germline CDR1 is SEHNR and CDR2 FQNEAQ (reference sequence). The CDR3 contains 17 residues. V lost 4 bases and J lost 0, with 16 bases in between. CDR3 nucleotides: TGTGCCAGCAGCTCTTTAGACCGACAGTTCTCTGGAAACACCATATATTTT. Encoded protein: CASSSLDRQFSGNTIYF.

The table lists this clone with a count of one. The V gene is TRBV5-4, the J gene TRBJ1-2; D is unclear. Germline CDR1 and CDR2: SGHNT and YYREEE (reference sequence). CDR3 length: 14 amino acids. The germline V and J ends were trimmed by 4 bases and 1 base, with 11 bases remaining between them. The CDR3 loop is CASSTSGSNYGYTF. The CDR3 coding sequence is TGTGCCAGCAGCACATCCGGGAGTAACTATGGCTACACCTTC.

As regards this clone: The junction and the germline gene differ at one end; a read error may be behind it. The chain employs TRBV28 and TRBJ1-3; the match to TRBD1 covers 7 bases. This CDR3 is 14 amino acids long. Germline lookup yields CDR1 MDHEN and CDR2 SYDVKM. CDR3 region: CASNLQGIGNTIYF. As DNA, the CDR3 is TGTGCCAGCAATTTACAGGGGATAGGAAACACCATATATTTT.

Details on this clone: Other nucleotide sequences from this sample produce the same CDR3. The chain has TRBV28 and TRBJ1-2; TRBD1 might be the D (5 bases). The V gene lost 2 bases and the J gene lost 1 base, with 5 bases spanning the gap. CDR1 is MDHEN and CDR2 is SYDVKM in the germline V gene. The CDR3 runs 13 residues. In nucleotides, the CDR3 is TGTGCCAGCAGTTTAGGGGGTAACTATGGCTACACCTTC. Translating it yields CASSLGGNYGYTF.

J is TRBJ1-1 and V is TRBV27; D ambiguous. The germline CDR1 and CDR2 sequences are MNHEY and SMNVEV (reference sequence). The CDR3 has 13 amino acids. V gave up 6 bases and J gave up 1 base, with 9 bases separating them. As DNA, the CDR3 is TGTGCCAGCAGAGTCCTAGGGAACACTGAAGCTTTCTTT. This sequence encodes CASRVLGNTEAFF.

J is TRBJ1-1 and V is TRBV6-1; D possibly corresponds to TRBD1 (6 bases). Germline values: CDR1 MNHNS, CDR2 SASEGT. The V end lost 2 bases, the J end lost 5 bases, and 15 bases lay between the germline ends. The CDR3 consists of 15 residues. The DNA for the CDR3 is TGTGCCAGCAGTGAAAGGCCGGAGGGGGTAACTGAAGCTTTCTTT. This encodes CASSERPEGVTEAFF.

The chain carries TRBV2 and TRBJ1-6; TRBD1 might be the D (6 bases). The CDR3 has 16 residues. V shed 3 bases and J shed 10 bases, with 19 bases lying between them. The germline gives CDR1 SNHLY, CDR2 FYNNEI. The CDR3 spells CASSDRRTEARSPLHF. The CDR3 DNA is TGTGCCAGCAGTGACCGGAGGACAGAAGCAAGGTCACCCCTCCACTTT.

This chain joins TRBV6-5 and TRBJ2-2; possible D gene TRBD2, 6 bases. Trimming removed 8 bases from V and 5 bases from J, with 12 bases in between. The CDR3 runs 13 residues. Germline V CDR1 and CDR2: MNHEY, SVGAGI. The CDR3 region is CASRLGRTGELFF. The CDR3 nucleotides are TGTGCCAGCCGACTGGGGAGGACCGGGGAGCTGTTTTTT.

The chain combines TRBV11-2 with TRBJ2-7, with 11 positions matching TRBD2. The germline CDR1 and CDR2 sequences are SGHAT and FQNNGV. The CDR3 runs to 15 residues. The V gene end was trimmed by 9 bases and the J gene end by 4 bases; junction bases not matched to a gene: 11. The CDR3 is CASSLAGGPLYEQYF. The CDR3 DNA reads as TGTGCCAGTAGCCTAGCGGGAGGACCCCTTTACGAGCAGTACTTC.

The chain uses TRBV11-2 and TRBJ1-2, with 9 bases that match TRBD1. The V gene end was trimmed by 5 bases and the J gene end by 10 bases; junction bases not matched to a gene: 17. The CDR3 is 16 residues long. CDR1 SGHAT and CDR2 FQNNGV come from the germline V gene. The CDR3 DNA reads TGTGCCAGCAGCCCTGGACAGGGGAGGGCCATAAGGGACTACACCTTC. Amino acids: CASSPGQGRAIRDYTF.

The rearrangement joins TRBV10-3 to TRBJ2-7; 9 bases line up with TRBD2. The CDR3 has 13 residues. With V trimmed by 11 bases and J by 3 bases, 8 bases remained unmatched. Germline assignment: CDR1 ENHRY and CDR2 SYGVKD. CDR3 nucleotide sequence: TGTGCCTCAATAGCGGGAGCGAGCTACGAGCAGTACTTC. Its translation is CASIAGASYEQYF.